A selection of T cell receptor beta chains follows, all from one sample in a study of long-term antiretroviral therapy in people with HIV. Generated by immunoSEQ multiplex PCR, the TCRdb table keeps only in-frame clones and is missing some. The sample consists of approximately 27,000 clones, 91% of them appearing once. The starting material was unsorted PBMCs, obtained 3.1 years after starting antiretroviral therapy. These receptors were collected from a young man with HIV. CDR3s include the opening cysteine and the closing phenylalanine or tryptophan. D genes are given only for firm matches. Some rows have no size entry. The others give once, few or many, or a class for an expanded clone.

CDR3 protein | CDR3 DNA | D gene | J gene | clone size | V gene
CASSDTLGRLRETQYF | TGTGCCAGCAGTGACACCCTCGGACGGCTTAGGGAGACCCAGTACTTC | - | TRBJ2-5 | - | TRBV6-1
CASSYRGQGIDEQYF | TGTGCCAGCAGTTATAGGGGACAGGGAATCGACGAGCAGTACTTC | TRBD1 | TRBJ2-7 | once | TRBV6-6
CASSLLQGASGELFF | TGTGCCAGCAGCTTATTACAGGGGGCGTCCGGGGAGCTGTTTTTT | TRBD1 | TRBJ2-2 | - | TRBV7-2
CASSLETGRTEAFF | TGCGCCAGCAGCTTGGAGACGGGGCGGACTGAAGCTTTCTTT | - | TRBJ1-1 | once | TRBV5-1
CSVGASGNTIYF | TGCAGCGTTGGGGCCTCTGGAAACACCATATATTTT | - | TRBJ1-3 | - | TRBV29-1
CASSSNLRDAGELFF | TGTGCCAGCAGCTCGAACCTCAGGGACGCCGGGGAGCTGTTTTTT | - | TRBJ2-2 | - | TRBV7-3
CASSPRGQRRGTDTQYF | TGTGCCAGCAGCCCCCGTGGCCAGCGGAGGGGAACAGATACGCAGTATTTT | - | TRBJ2-3 | - | TRBV27
CASSMKISGNTIYF | TGTGCCAGTAGTATGAAAATCTCTGGAAACACCATATATTTT | - | TRBJ1-3 | - | TRBV19
CASSLNGDGNTIYF | TGTGCCAGCAGCTTAAATGGAGATGGAAACACCATATATTTT | - | TRBJ1-3 | - | TRBV7-2
CASFREAGQEYEQYF | TGTGCCAGCTTTCGGGAGGCGGGACAAGAATACGAGCAGTACTTC | - | TRBJ2-7 | - | TRBV2
CASSVRDGGNTDTQYF | TGTGCCAGCAGCGTCCGGGACGGAGGGAACACAGATACGCAGTATTTT | - | TRBJ2-3 | - | TRBV9
CASSPSHNPDKRPRIQYF | TGCGCCAGCAGCCCATCACATAACCCGGACAAGAGGCCGCGGATTCAGTACTTC | - | TRBJ2-4 | once | TRBV4-1
CASSYAPHNTEAFF | TGTGCCAGCAGTTACGCCCCCCATAACACTGAAGCTTTCTTT | - | TRBJ1-1 | once | TRBV6-6
CASSQDRAPYNEQFF | TGCGCCAGCAGCCAAGACAGGGCCCCTTACAATGAGCAGTTCTTC | - | TRBJ2-1 | - | TRBV4-3
CASRTGLVSPLHF | TGTGCCAGCCGGACAGGGTTGGTATCACCCCTCCACTTT | TRBD1 | TRBJ1-6 | - | TRBV27
CASSWTSGRSNEQFF | TGTGCCAGCAGTTGGACTAGCGGGAGATCCAATGAGCAGTTCTTC | TRBD2 | TRBJ2-1 | - | TRBV27
CASSLGVNGELFF | TGTGCCAGCAGCTTGGGGGTGAACGGGGAGCTGTTTTTT | - | TRBJ2-2 | - | TRBV11-2
CASSLPGAGGNYGYTF | TGTGCCAGCAGCCTCCCTGGGGCAGGGGGAAACTATGGCTACACCTTC | TRBD1 | TRBJ1-2 | - | TRBV4-2
CASSTGQLGRETQYF | TGTGCCAGCAGCACGGGACAGCTCGGGCGGGAGACCCAGTACTTC | TRBD1 | TRBJ2-5 | once | TRBV11-3
CAISESQMDQPQHF | TGTGCCATCAGTGAGTCCCAGATGGATCAGCCCCAGCATTTT | - | TRBJ1-5 | - | TRBV10-3
CASSDRLDGQETQYF | TGTGCCAGCAGTGACAGACTAGACGGGCAAGAGACCCAGTACTTC | - | TRBJ2-5 | - | TRBV2
CASSRYPTVNTEAFF | TGCGCCAGCAGCCGCTATCCTACAGTGAACACTGAAGCTTTCTTT | - | TRBJ1-1 | - | TRBV4-3
CASSLTANYGYTF | TGTGCCAGCAGCTTAACAGCTAACTATGGCTACACCTTC | - | TRBJ1-2 | - | TRBV7-3
CASNRLQGTLNQPQHF | TGTGCCAGCAACCGACTACAGGGGACACTCAATCAGCCCCAGCATTTT | TRBD1 | TRBJ1-5 | - | TRBV9
CASSLVRATEQFF | TGTGCCAGCAGCTTGGTGAGGGCCACTGAGCAGTTCTTC | - | TRBJ2-1 | - | TRBV5-5
CASSPQGFVGYTF | TGTGCCAGCTCACCACAGGGGTTTGTTGGCTACACCTTC | - | TRBJ1-2 | - | TRBV18
CASSGYYSTIQGRVELFF | TGTGCCAGCAGCGGATACTATTCAACTATCCAGGGTAGGGTGGAGCTGTTTTTT | - | TRBJ2-2 | - | TRBV9
CASSIGLPPQHF | TGTGCCAGTAGTATAGGTCTCCCGCCCCAGCATTTT | - | TRBJ1-5 | once | TRBV19
CASSQDRLAGYNEQFF | TGCGCCAGCAGCCAAGACCGACTAGCGGGGTACAATGAGCAGTTCTTC | TRBD2 | TRBJ2-1 | - | TRBV4-3
CATTDRDSSYEQYF | TGTGCCACCACGGACCGGGACAGCTCCTACGAGCAGTACTTC | TRBD1 | TRBJ2-7 | - | TRBV2
CASSVSGGAVYEQFF | TGTGCCAGCAGCGTTAGCGGGGGGGCGGTGTATGAGCAGTTCTTC | TRBD2 | TRBJ2-1 | - | TRBV9
CASTPDPAIEQFF | TGTGCCAGCACCCCGGACCCGGCCATTGAGCAGTTCTTC | - | TRBJ2-1 | - | TRBV5-4
CASSQAVGTLYEQYF | TGCGCCAGCAGCCAAGCGGTGGGGACCCTCTACGAGCAGTACTTC | - | TRBJ2-7 | - | TRBV4-1
CASSITGRNSPLHF | TGTGCCAGTAGTATCACAGGGAGGAATTCACCCCTCCACTTT | - | TRBJ1-6 | - | TRBV19
CASRKGGASIETQYF | TGTGCCAGCAGAAAGGGGGGCGCTAGTATCGAGACCCAGTACTTC | - | TRBJ2-5 | - | TRBV2
CASSDREGLYGYTF | TGTGCCAGCAGCGACAGGGAAGGGCTCTATGGCTACACCTTC | TRBD1 | TRBJ1-2 | - | TRBV2
CASSRAGGFYNEQFF | TGTGCCAGCAGCCGAGCGGGAGGATTTTACAATGAGCAGTTCTTC | TRBD2 | TRBJ2-1 | - | TRBV7-2
CASSLASQLLAKNIQYF | TGTGCCAGCAGCTTAGCCAGTCAGCTCCTAGCCAAAAACATTCAGTACTTC | - | TRBJ2-4 | once | TRBV7-2
CASSLARGTGPLNTEAFF | TGTGCCAGCAGCTTAGCGAGGGGTACCGGGCCACTGAACACTGAAGCTTTCTTT | - | TRBJ1-1 | - | TRBV7-8
CASSQNQPQHF | TGTGCCAGTAGTCAGAATCAGCCCCAGCATTTT | - | TRBJ1-5 | - | TRBV19
CASSLEGGSHEQYF | TGTGCCAGCAGCTTAGAAGGCGGGAGTCACGAGCAGTACTTC | TRBD2 | TRBJ2-7 | - | TRBV7-6
CSAIGPSGAFF | TGCAGTGCAATAGGCCCATCGGGAGCTTTCTTT | - | TRBJ1-1 | - | TRBV20-1
CASSLVRQGYEQYF | TGTGCCAGCAGCTTAGTAAGGCAGGGTTACGAGCAGTACTTC | - | TRBJ2-7 | once | TRBV11-2
CASSVRLAGGHEQFF | TGTGCCAGCAGCGTAAGACTAGCGGGGGGGCATGAGCAGTTCTTC | TRBD2 | TRBJ2-1 | - | TRBV9
CATRSWESSYEQYF | TGTGCCACCCGATCGTGGGAGAGCTCCTACGAGCAGTACTTC | - | TRBJ2-7 | - | TRBV15
CASSSDGGYEQYF | TGTGCCAGCAGCTCGGACGGGGGCTACGAGCAGTACTTC | - | TRBJ2-7 | once | TRBV11-2